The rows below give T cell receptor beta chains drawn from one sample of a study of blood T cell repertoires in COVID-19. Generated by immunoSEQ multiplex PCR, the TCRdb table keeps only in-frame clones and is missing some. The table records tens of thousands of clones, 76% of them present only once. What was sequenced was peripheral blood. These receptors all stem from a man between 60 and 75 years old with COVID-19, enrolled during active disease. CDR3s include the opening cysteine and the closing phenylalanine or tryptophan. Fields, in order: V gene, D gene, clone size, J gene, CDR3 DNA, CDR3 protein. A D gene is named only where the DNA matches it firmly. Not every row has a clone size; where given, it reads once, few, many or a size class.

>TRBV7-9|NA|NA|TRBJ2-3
TGTGCCAGCAGCCCATCCACAGATACGCAGTATTTT
CASSPSTDTQYF
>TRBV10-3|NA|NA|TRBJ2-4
TGTGCCATCAGTGAGACACCGACAGGCCTAGCCAAAAACATTCAGTACTTC
CAISETPTGLAKNIQYF
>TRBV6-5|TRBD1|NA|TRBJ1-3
TGTGCCAGCAGTTCGACAGGGGGCCCTGGAAACACCATATATTTT
CASSSTGGPGNTIYF
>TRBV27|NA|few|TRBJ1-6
TGTGCCAGCAGTTTAGAGGGCTCCTATAATTCACCCCTCCACTTT
CASSLEGSYNSPLHF
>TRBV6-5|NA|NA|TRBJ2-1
TGTGCCAGCAGGCTACAGCCTCACAATGAGCAGTTCTTC
CASRLQPHNEQFF
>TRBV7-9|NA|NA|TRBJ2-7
TGTGCCAGCAGCACTCGGGACAACCGAGGGCAGTACTTC
CASSTRDNRGQYF
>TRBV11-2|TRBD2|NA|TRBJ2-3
TGTGCCAGCAGATATACTAGCGGCACAGATACGCAGTATTTT
CASRYTSGTDTQYF
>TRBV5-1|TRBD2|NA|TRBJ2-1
TGCGCCAGCAGCCCGGGACTAGCGGGAGAGGACTACAATGAGCAGTTCTTC
CASSPGLAGEDYNEQFF
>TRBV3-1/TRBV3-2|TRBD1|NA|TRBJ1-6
TGTGCCAGCAGGGACAGGGGAGTGAGTAATTCACCCCTCCACTTT
CASRDRGVSNSPLHF
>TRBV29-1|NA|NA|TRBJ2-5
TGCAGCGTTGAGCGATGGGAGACCCAGTACTTC
CSVERWETQYF
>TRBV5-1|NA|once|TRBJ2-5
TGCGCCAGCAGCTCCGGGACTGAAGAGACCCAGTACTTC
CASSSGTEETQYF
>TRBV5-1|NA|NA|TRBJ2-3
TGCGCCAGCAGCTCAACTAGCACAGATACGCAGTATTTT
CASSSTSTDTQYF
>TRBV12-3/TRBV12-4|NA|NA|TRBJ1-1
TGTGCCAGCAGTAATAGAATGAACACTGAAGCTTTCTTT
CASSNRMNTEAFF
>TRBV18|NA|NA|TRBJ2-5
TGTGCCAGCTCACCTATTCCAGAGACCCAGTACTTC
CASSPIPETQYF
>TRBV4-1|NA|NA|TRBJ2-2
TGCGCCAGCAGCCAAGTTCTATACGTGACCGGGGAGCTGTTTTTT
CASSQVLYVTGELFF
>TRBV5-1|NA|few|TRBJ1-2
TGCGCCAGCAGCACCGGACAGAGCTATGGCTACACCTTC
CASSTGQSYGYTF
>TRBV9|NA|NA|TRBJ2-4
TGTGCCAGCAGCGTAGACGGTACCCTTCGGGACATTCAGTACTTC
CASSVDGTLRDIQYF